This T cell receptor (beta chain) originates from a study of shared clonotypes between healthy human individuals. About the research overall: Per donor, CD8 memory used one plate, CD8 naive used two, CD4 memory used three and CD4 naive used three. Findings and caveats of the study: It was anticipated that sequencing depth would influence how many clonotypes donors shared. Generation of non-shared clonotypes was less probable than generation of clonotypes shared by all four donors.

Method: immunoSEQ multiplex PCR; TCRdb's copy keeps in-frame clones and lacks some. The table shows about 1.1 million clones, with approximately 80% occurring only once. This clone was seen ten or more times. Its target is unknown. The clonotype was recovered from a man aged 18 to 29 in good health. Some clones in this sample may be carry-over from other donors' samples. The sequenced material came from memory CD4+ T cells from PBMCs. Subset here: CD45RA-negative fraction.

The CDR3 DNA follows: TGTGCCAGCTCACCAAGCACAGGGCCTGGAAACACCATATATTTT. Residues: CASSPSTGPGNTIYF. The genes are TRBV18 and TRBJ1-3, with a possible D match to TRBD1 (6 bases). Germline CDR1 and CDR2: KGHSH and LQKENI. This CDR3 is 15 amino acids long. Trimming left V 2 bases short and J 2 bases short, with 10 bases between.